One T cell receptor beta chain is described in this entry. Its antigen is unknown. These data belong to a study of beta chain features in type 1 diabetes. Findings and limits, study-wide: The study found moderately but significantly shorter TCRB CDR3s in all four CD4+ subsets of Type 1 diabetes patients.

There are 15 residues in the CDR3. CDR1 is MNHEY, CDR2 SMNVEV, per germline (reference sequence). V was shortened by 6 bases and J by 4 bases, with 19 bases between the two germline ends. The whole isolated RNA underwent reverse transcription, so sequencing captured expressed TCRB transcripts. Produced via immunoSEQ multiplex PCR; TCRdb's table is partial and in-frame only. The sample consists of 300,000 to 400,000 clones, around 10% of them appearing once. The TCR originated in a man aged 25-40 years with type 1 diabetes. Sequencing was done on a sample of central memory CD4+ T cells from blood. The chain uses TRBV27 and TRBJ2-7; D is possibly TRBD2 (6 bases). The CDR3 sequence: CASSPPPVRGYEQYF. The CDR3 DNA reads as TGTGCCAGCAGCCCGCCACCCGTTCGGGGGTACGAGCAGTACTTC.